The present TCR beta chain was sequenced within a study of T-cell reconstitution after alpha-beta-depleted transplantation in children. Study outcomes and limitations: Once a year had passed after transplant, T-cell counts and diversity came mostly from newly produced T cells. Expanded graft clones numbering several hundred reportedly gave rise to alpha-beta T cells about two months after transplant. Recipient T cells and thymic progenitors that survived gave rise to the high TCRbeta diversity observed at day 60 in some patients.

J lost 6 bases, V lost 6 bases, and 7 bases had no gene match. The CDR3 has 14 residues. Unique molecular identifiers tagged the TCRbeta library. TCRdb independently ran MiXCR on the PCR reads; one entry per CDR3 protein. Here the sample spans about 120,000 distinct CDR3 sequences, approximately 22% being singletons. This clonotype was counted many times. Antigen unknown. The chain is built from TRBV12-3 or TRBV12-4 and TRBJ2-1; 8 bases align to TRBD2. The sample here was PBMCs, mostly from graft donor cells, taken 180 days after TCRalphabeta/CD19-depleted stem cell transplant. The sequence came from a male patient between 2 and 10 years old who had a stem cell transplant for chronic granulomatous disease, so the T cells may come from the graft donor. The CDR3 DNA sequence: TGTGCCAGCAGAAGGACCGGGACTAGCAATGAGCAGTTCTTC. Translated: CASRRTGTSNEQFF.